This record looks at one T cell receptor beta chain sequence and its context. What it binds is unknown. This table comes from immunoSEQ multiplex PCR, and its TCRdb copy is limited to in-frame clones, with some not included. The sample carries roughly 100,000 clones, about 85% recorded once. The data originate from a study of OX40 agonist ivuxolimab in advanced cancers. Across the whole study: The study treated patients with ivuxolimab, an agonistic anti-OX40 (CD134) antibody. At 82.7% male, the cohort had a mean age of approximately 60 years, ranging from roughly 20 to 85.

Study findings and constraints: Determination of antigen specificity was not performed for the expanded peripheral T cells. CD8+ T cells averaged more expanded clones than CD4+.

Germline CDR1 MRHNA, CDR2 SNTAGT. The ends lost 0 bases at V and 0 bases at J; junction bases unmatched: 12. CDR3 length equals 22 residues. This specimen was CD4+ or CD8+ T cells sorted from blood, taken in a trial of the OX40 agonist ivuxolimab. The genes are TRBV6-4 and TRBJ1-6; 12 bases fit TRBD1. The clonotype was recovered from an adult with an advanced solid tumor such as melanoma, head and neck, liver or kidney cancer. The CDR3 nucleotides read TGTGCCAGCAGTGACTCACTAGGGGACAGGGGGCCGGGGAGCTCCTATAATTCACCCCTCCACTTT. It yields the protein CASSDSLGDRGPGSSYNSPLHF.